This is a list of T cell receptor beta chains from one sample in a study of blood T cell repertoires in COVID-19. Assay used: immunoSEQ multiplex PCR; TCRdb lists only in-frame clones, some missing. The table records some 230,000 clones, about 85% of them present only once. The sample taken for sequencing was peripheral blood. All receptors derive from a woman between 50 and 59 years old with COVID-19, enrolled during active disease. Each CDR3 is given with its conserved first and last residue. Each record gives: J gene, clone size, V gene, D gene, CDR3 DNA, CDR3 protein. The D gene is left open where the match is weak. The size of a clone is reported for some rows only, either as once, few or many, or as a class for expanded clones.

>TRBJ2-5|once|TRBV3-1/TRBV3-2|TRBD2
TGTGCCAGCAGCCCCAGCGGGGGTCGCCAAGAGACCCAGTACTTC
CASSPSGGRQETQYF
>TRBJ1-2|.|TRBV5-5|TRBD1
TGTGCCAGCAGCTCGGAGGACAGGGGGCTAAGGGGCTACACCTTC
CASSSEDRGLRGYTF
>TRBJ1-6|few|TRBV27|.
TGTGCCAGCAGAGCGGCGGCTCGTAATTCACCCCTCCACTTT
CASRAAARNSPLHF
>TRBJ2-5|few|TRBV4-1|.
TGCGCCAGCAGTCGTAGCTTTTTTCTCCAAGAGACCCAGTACTTC
CASSRSFFLQETQYF
>TRBJ1-4|once|TRBV7-2|.
TGTGCCAGCAGCTTAAGGCCAGGGGAAGAAAAACTGTTTTTT
CASSLRPGEEKLFF
>TRBJ1-2|.|TRBV7-8|.
TGTGCCAGCAGCTCCTACACAGGGTCCTATGGCTACACCTTC
CASSSYTGSYGYTF
>TRBJ2-3|.|TRBV14|TRBD2
TGTGCCAGCAGCCACAGGGCACTGGTAGCGGGGGGGCAAGGAGATACGCAGTATTTT
CASSHRALVAGGQGDTQYF
>TRBJ1-1|.|TRBV19|.
TGTGCCAGTAGTATAAGTCGTTCCCAGGGAGGGGACACTGAAGCTTTCTTT
CASSISRSQGGDTEAFF
>TRBJ2-3|.|TRBV19|TRBD2
TGTGCCAGTTCTGGCGGGGGGGCCACAGATACGCAGTATTTT
CASSGGGATDTQYF
>TRBJ2-1|.|TRBV5-1|TRBD1
TGCGCCAGCAGCTTCGGACAGGGGAATGAGCAGTTCTTC
CASSFGQGNEQFF
>TRBJ2-1|.|TRBV13|TRBD2
TGTGCCAGCAGCTTAGGATCGGGGGGGCAGTTCTTC
CASSLGSGGQFF
>TRBJ2-1|.|TRBV5-1|.
TGCGCCAGCCGCCCCCGGACTCTCGATGAGCAGTTCTTC
CASRPRTLDEQFF
>TRBJ2-7|.|TRBV5-4|.
TGTGCCAGCAGCTTGGGGGGCCGAGCCTACGAGCAGTACTTC
CASSLGGRAYEQYF
>TRBJ1-1|.|TRBV30|TRBD1
TGTGCCTGGAGTTTGCCGACAGGGGGTGCCACTGAAGCTTTCTTT
CAWSLPTGGATEAFF
>TRBJ2-7|once|TRBV27|TRBD2
TGTGCCAGCAGTCTCGGGACTAGCGGGGTCTACGAGCAGTACTTC
CASSLGTSGVYEQYF
>TRBJ1-5|.|TRBV23-1|TRBD1
TGCGCCAGCAGTCAATCGAAAGAGGACAGGGGCGGTCAGCCCCAGCATTTT
CASSQSKEDRGGQPQHF
>TRBJ2-2|.|TRBV24-1|.
TGTGCCACCAGTGGGGCAGGGGACACCGGGGAGCTGTTTTTT
CATSGAGDTGELFF
>TRBJ2-4|.|TRBV11-2|.
TGTGCCAGCAGCTTAGCATTTGAGGACATTCAGTACTTC
CASSLAFEDIQYF
>TRBJ1-2|.|TRBV19|.
TGTGCCAGTACCGTCGGGATGGGCTGGGGCTACACCTTC
CASTVGMGWGYTF
>TRBJ1-2|few|TRBV28|TRBD1
TGTGCCAGCTCCGACAGGGGTTTCTATGGCTACACCTTC
CASSDRGFYGYTF
>TRBJ2-1|.|TRBV5-6|TRBD1
TGTGCCAGCAGGTCACAGGGGGTTAGGGCGGAGCAGTTCTTC
CASRSQGVRAEQFF
>TRBJ2-3|.|TRBV29-1|.
TGCAGCGTTGAAACAAACACAGATACGCAGTATTTT
CSVETNTDTQYF
>TRBJ2-5|.|TRBV19|TRBD1
TGTGCCAGTAAGAGAACAGGGGGCGCAGGGTATGAGACCCAGTACTTC
CASKRTGGAGYETQYF
>TRBJ2-2|.|TRBV12-3/TRBV12-4|.
TGTGCCAGCACCCCTGAGGTTTCCGGGGAGCTGTTTTTT
CASTPEVSGELFF
>TRBJ2-5|.|TRBV10-1|TRBD1
TGCGCCAGCAGCCCGGACAGGGCGGGAGAGACCCAGTACTTC
CASSPDRAGETQYF
>TRBJ1-6|.|TRBV30|.
TGTGCCTGGAGTGTACAGAGAGATTCACCCCTCCACTTT
CAWSVQRDSPLHF
>TRBJ2-6|.|TRBV7-9|.
TGTGCCAGCAGTGCAGGTGGGGCCAACGTCCTGACTTTC
CASSAGGANVLTF
>TRBJ2-1|.|TRBV4-1|TRBD1
TGCGCCAGCAGCCAACTCCCAAGGACAGGGGAGTTCTTC
CASSQLPRTGEFF
>TRBJ1-5|.|TRBV19|.
TGTGCCAGTAGTATCGGACACCTTAGCAATCAGCCCCAGCATTTT
CASSIGHLSNQPQHF
>TRBJ2-3|.|TRBV10-3|.
TGTGCCATCAGGGTCGTCGAGGGTAGCGGAACAGATACGCAGTATTTT
CAIRVVEGSGTDTQYF
>TRBJ1-1|.|TRBV18|.
TGTGCCAGCTCACCACAAGGGGGTAGGACTGAAGCTTTCTTT
CASSPQGGRTEAFF
>TRBJ1-6|.|TRBV19|.
TGTGCCAGTACCCCCCCGGGAGGTCAATTCACGGTCAATTCACCCCTCCACTTT
CASTPPGGQFTVNSPLHF
>TRBJ1-1|.|TRBV10-1|TRBD1
TGCGCCAGCAGTGAGTTTACAGGGGAAACTGAAGCTTTCTTT
CASSEFTGETEAFF
>TRBJ2-7|.|TRBV30|.
TGTGCCTGGAGTATGGGGCCTGTCTACGAGCAGTACTTC
CAWSMGPVYEQYF
>TRBJ2-1|.|TRBV2|.
TGTGCCAGCAGTGAAATCAGGGGGAGGGAGCAGTTCTTC
CASSEIRGREQFF
>TRBJ2-7|.|TRBV6-6|.
TGTGCCAGCAGTCCCACTGGCGGGGTTTACGAGCAGTACTTC
CASSPTGGVYEQYF
>TRBJ2-3|.|TRBV5-5|.
TGTGCCAGCAGCCCATCGGGAGATACGCAGTATTTT
CASSPSGDTQYF
>TRBJ1-3|.|TRBV7-3|.
TGTGCCAGCAGCAGGGGAGGAGGAAACACCATATATTTT
CASSRGGGNTIYF
>TRBJ1-1|.|TRBV5-4|.
TGTGCCAGCAGCTTGGCCAGGAGCGGGGGAGGTACTTTCTTT
CASSLARSGGGTFF